The 28 T cell receptor beta chains listed next were all sequenced from one sample in a study of shared clonotypes between healthy human individuals. Selected positively for CCR7 and CD45RO-negative, naive CD8 cells excluded terminally differentiated effector memory CD45RA+ cells. Profiling relied on immunoSEQ multiplex PCR, and the TCRdb table lists in-frame clones only, not all of them. Of around 2.1 million clones listed, 85% to 95% are singletons. The specimen was naive CD8+ T cells from PBMCs. The receptors here all came from a man aged 18 to 35 in good health. Some clones in this sample may be carry-over from other donors' samples.

The gene calls are TRBV19 and TRBJ2-1; D possibly corresponds to TRBD2 (6 bases). This CDR3 is built from 15 residues. V shed 3 bases and J shed 7 bases, with 16 bases lying between them. Germline CDR1 LNHDA, CDR2 SQIVND (reference sequence). The CDR3 nucleotides read TGTGCCAGTAGTATCCTGCATGGGAGGCAGAATGAGCAGTTCTTC. It encodes CASSILHGRQNEQFF.

The rearrangement uses TRBV2 and TRBJ1-4; no clear D. V was trimmed by 3 bases and J by 1 base, leaving 15 bases between them. The CDR3 extends over 17 amino acids. Germline V gene sequence: CDR1 SNHLY, CDR2 FYNNEI. The CDR3 DNA reads TGTGCCAGCAGTGAGCGGACGACGTTTGGAACTAATGAAAAACTGTTTTTT. Protein sequence: CASSERTTFGTNEKLFF.

V is TRBV7-6 and J is TRBJ2-3, with 9 bases identical to TRBD1. The trim removed 5 bases at V and 1 base at J, leaving 7 bases unmatched. Germline CDR1 SGHVS, CDR2 FNYEAQ. The CDR3 extends over 16 amino acids. The CDR3 DNA is TGTGCCAGCAGCCAGCGAACAGGGGGCCGCACAGATACGCAGTATTTT. This translates into CASSQRTGGRTDTQYF.

The chain is built from TRBV4-3 and TRBJ2-7; either TRBD1 or TRBD2 may supply D (6 bases each). This CDR3 region has 16 residues. Per germline, CDR1 LGHNA and CDR2 YSLEER. V shed 0 bases and J shed 3 bases, with 15 bases lying between them. CDR3 sequence reads: CASSQEWRGTNYEQYF. In DNA, the CDR3 is TGCGCCAGCAGCCAAGAGTGGAGGGGGACAAACTACGAGCAGTACTTC.

The chain employs TRBV10-3 and TRBJ2-7; the match to TRBD1 covers 8 bases. This CDR3 spans 14 amino acids. Looked up from germline, CDR1 is ENHRY and CDR2 is SYGVKD. Trimming cost V 3 bases and J 4 bases; bases outside gene matches: 5. The CDR3 spells CAISDGRGQYEQYF. The CDR3 nucleotides read TGTGCCATCAGTGATGGCAGGGGGCAGTACGAGCAGTACTTC.

The chain carries TRBV5-1 and TRBJ2-7; 9 nucleotides line up with TRBD2. Unmatched junction bases numbered 11, after V lost 0 bases and J lost 4 bases. Germline assignment: CDR1 SGHRS and CDR2 YFSETQ. This CDR3 region has 17 residues. Here the CDR3 reads CASSLAGLARTPYEQYF. In DNA form, the CDR3 reads TGCGCCAGCAGCTTGGCTGGACTAGCGAGAACCCCTTACGAGCAGTACTTC.

In this sample, this clone turned up a few times. This rearrangement joins TRBV2 to TRBJ2-2; no definite D call. The CDR3 runs 14 residues. The germline gives CDR1 SNHLY, CDR2 FYNNEI. Trimming cost V 6 bases and J 8 bases, with 16 bases left between them. The DNA for the CDR3 is TGTGCCAGCAGCGCCGATAGGGAAGGTGGGGAGCTGTTTTTT. It codes for CASSADREGGELFF.

This rearrangement joins TRBV6-1 to TRBJ1-1; tentatively, D is TRBD1 (6 bases). The CDR3 is 15 residues long. Per germline, CDR1 MNHNS and CDR2 SASEGT. V lost 2 bases and J 1 base, leaving 11 bases between the germline ends. Here the CDR3 reads CASSEFVQGNTEAFF. The CDR3 bases are TGTGCCAGCAGTGAATTCGTACAGGGGAACACTGAAGCTTTCTTT.

In this sample, this clone turned up once. The genes are TRBV30 and TRBJ2-3; TRBD2 might be the D (5 bases). Germline V gene data show CDR1 as GTSNPN and CDR2 as SVGIG (reference sequence). The CDR3 totals 16 residues. V was pared by 3 bases and J by 4 bases, with 20 bases between. The CDR3 coding sequence is TGTGCCTGGAGCGAGCGGTCCGGGGTCAAGGCAGATACGCAGTATTTT. Its translation: CAWSERSGVKADTQYF.

The gene calls are TRBV28 and TRBJ2-7; D gene ambiguous. CDR1 is MDHEN, CDR2 SYDVKM, per germline. This CDR3 has 13 amino acids. V lost 3 bases and J lost 3, with 9 bases in between. In DNA form, the CDR3 reads TGTGCCAGCAGTTTTTTCAGGCTCTACGAGCAGTACTTC. Translation gives CASSFFRLYEQYF.

The chain links TRBV27 to TRBJ2-1; D not resolved. The germline V gene has CDR1 MNHEY and CDR2 SMNVEV (reference sequence). The CDR3 has 13 residues. Trimming pared 3 bases from V and 5 bases from J, leaving 8 bases between. The DNA for the CDR3 is TGTGCCAGCAGTTTCAGTACCCACAATGAGCAGTTCTTC. Translating gives CASSFSTHNEQFF.

The chain employs TRBV20-1 and TRBJ2-1; D is undetermined. The V gene's germline CDR1 is DFQATT and CDR2 SNEGSKA (reference sequence). The CDR3 is made up of 10 amino acids. The CDR3 sequence: CSMSGNEQFF. The CDR3 coding sequence is TGCAGCATGTCCGGGAATGAGCAGTTCTTC.

The chain uses TRBV2 and TRBJ1-1; unclear D gene. CDR1 is SNHLY, CDR2 FYNNEI, per germline. V was shortened by 3 bases and J by 4 bases, with 12 bases between the two germline ends. CDR3 size: 14 residues. The CDR3 DNA follows: TGTGCCAGCAGTGAGGAGCCAGCGGCCACTGAAGCTTTCTTT. Protein: CASSEEPAATEAFF.

The chain carries TRBV7-2 and TRBJ2-7, with 12 positions matching TRBD2. Germline V CDR1 and CDR2: SGHTA, FQGNSA. The CDR3 is 17 residues long. V lost 5 bases to trimming and J lost 2 bases; unmatched junction nucleotides: 10. The CDR3 here is CASSPYRTSGATYEQYF. The CDR3 DNA sequence: TGTGCCAGCAGCCCATACCGGACTAGCGGGGCCACCTACGAGCAGTACTTC.

This sequence joins TRBV27 and TRBJ1-4, with TRBD1 matching 7 bases. The CDR3 runs to 15 residues. The V gene's germline CDR1 is MNHEY and CDR2 SMNVEV (reference sequence). The V gene end was trimmed by 6 bases and the J gene end by 0 bases; junction bases not matched to a gene: 4. Here the CDR3 DNA reads TGTGCCAGCAGACAGGGGATTGCAACTAATGAAAAACTGTTTTTT. It codes for CASRQGIATNEKLFF.

This sequence joins TRBV11-2 and TRBJ2-7; D call uncertain. CDR1 is SGHAT, CDR2 FQNNGV, per germline. The CDR3 extends over 19 amino acids. V was pared by 3 bases and J by 0 bases, with 24 bases between. The CDR3 spells CASSFKGIQGIRSSYEQYF. DNA for the CDR3: TGTGCCAGCAGCTTCAAGGGCATTCAAGGGATTCGGAGCTCCTACGAGCAGTACTTC.

This chain links TRBV7-9 with TRBJ2-7, with 9 bases lining up with TRBD1. CDR1 and CDR2 (germline): SEHNR, FQNEAQ (reference sequence). CDR3 length: 16 amino acids. The V segment lost 4 bases and the J segment 2 bases; nucleotides outside the gene matches: 9. CDR3 in amino acids: CASSSGTGGPTYEQYF. DNA of the CDR3: TGTGCCAGCAGCTCGGGCACAGGGGGCCCGACCTACGAGCAGTACTTC.

This clone appeared a single time. This chain uses TRBV9 with TRBJ2-7; 9 nucleotides agree with TRBD2. The length of the CDR3 is 16 residues. The V gene end was trimmed by 4 bases and the J gene end by 2 bases; junction bases not matched to a gene: 10. Germline CDR1 and CDR2: SGDLS and YYNGEE. The chain's CDR3 is CASSPPVSGSPYEQYF. The DNA for the CDR3 is TGTGCCAGCAGCCCACCGGTTAGCGGGAGCCCCTACGAGCAGTACTTC.

The chain has TRBV9 and TRBJ2-7; D might be TRBD2 (6 bases). The length of the CDR3 is 15 residues. Germline V gene sequence: CDR1 SGDLS, CDR2 YYNGEE. V lost 4 bases and J lost 3, with 17 bases in between. The chain's CDR3 is CASSPSDYPNYEQYF. In nucleotides, the CDR3 is TGTGCCAGCAGCCCCTCGGACTACCCTAACTACGAGCAGTACTTC.

V is TRBV29-1 and J is TRBJ1-1; a possible D gene is TRBD1 (5 bases). The germline gives CDR1 SQVTM, CDR2 ANQGSEA. The CDR3 covers 14 residues. The V gene lost 5 bases and the J gene lost 4 bases, with 17 bases spanning the gap. Written as DNA, the CDR3 is TGCAGCGTTCTCTTTTCAGGGTCGGGCACTGAAGCTTTCTTT. This gives the protein CSVLFSGSGTEAFF.

This clone occurred once. The identical CDR3 is also encoded by other nucleotide sequences in the sample. V usage is TRBV9 and J usage is TRBJ2-7; unclear D gene. CDR1 is SGDLS, CDR2 YYNGEE, per germline. The CDR3 is made up of 14 amino acids. V was cut by 2 bases and J by 0 bases, with 9 bases left in between. The CDR3 is CASSVVGSSYEQYF. For the CDR3, the DNA is TGTGCCAGCAGCGTCGTTGGCAGCTCCTACGAGCAGTACTTC. Supplemented by reference TRBV9 and TRBJ2-7, the full variable domain reads DSGVTQTPKHLITATGQRVTLRCSPRSGDLSVYWYQQSLDQGLQFLIQYYNGEERAKGNILERFSAQQFPDLHSELNLSSLELGDSALYFCASSVVGSSYEQYFGPGTRLTVT.

The chain joins TRBV4-1 to TRBJ2-2; no reliable D call. Germline values: CDR1 MGHRA, CDR2 YSYEKL. Trimming left V 4 bases short and J 0 bases short, with 6 bases between. This CDR3 has 14 residues. This CDR3 is CASSRRTNTGELFF. CDR3 in DNA: TGCGCCAGCAGCCGAAGAACGAACACCGGGGAGCTGTTTTTT.

The gene calls are TRBV12-5 and TRBJ2-1, with 8 bases aligning to TRBD1. CDR3 length: 15 amino acids. Germline V gene lookup returns CDR1 LGHNT and CDR2 FRNRAP. J lost 5 bases, V lost 6 bases, and 9 bases had no gene match. DNA for the CDR3: TGTGCTAGTGGGCCCGGACAGGGCTTTAACAATGAGCAGTTCTTC. This codes for CASGPGQGFNNEQFF.

This clone was seen only once. This chain uses TRBV9 with TRBJ1-1; 10 nucleotides match TRBD1. The CDR3 runs 15 residues. The germline V gene encodes CDR1 SGDLS and CDR2 YYNGEE. V was pared by 0 bases and J by 5 bases, with 4 bases of the junction left unmatched. CDR3 coding DNA: TGTGCCAGCAGCGTAGGGGACAGGGGACGAACTGAAGCTTTCTTT. This sequence encodes CASSVGDRGRTEAFF.

The chain recombines TRBV11-2 with TRBJ2-4; the D is unclear. Germline CDR1 SGHAT, CDR2 FQNNGV. V lost 1 base to trimming and J lost 0 bases, with 10 bases between them. The CDR3 sequence is 16 residues long. Here the CDR3 reads CASSLAAFLAKNIQYF. CDR3 nucleotide sequence: TGTGCCAGCAGCTTAGCCGCGTTTCTAGCCAAAAACATTCAGTACTTC.

This rearrangement joins TRBV7-9 to TRBJ2-1, with 9 bases matching TRBD2. The length of the CDR3 is 16 residues. V lost 5 bases to trimming and J lost 9 bases; unmatched junction nucleotides: 14. Germline CDR1 SEHNR, CDR2 FQNEAQ (reference sequence). In nucleotides, the CDR3 is TGTGCCAGCAGCCCGAAGGGCGGGAGGGCGGGCGTTGAGCAGTTCTTC. It yields the protein CASSPKGGRAGVEQFF.

The chain employs TRBV7-6 and TRBJ1-4; D is perhaps TRBD1 (5 bases). Deletions cut 8 bases from V and 3 bases from J, with 13 bases between. The germline CDR1 and CDR2 sequences are SGHVS and FNYEAQ. This CDR3 comprises 14 residues. The CDR3 here is CASGTGVANEKLFF. The CDR3 DNA reads as TGTGCCAGCGGAACAGGTGTAGCTAATGAAAAACTGTTTTTT.

The rearrangement joins TRBV13 to TRBJ2-2; D uncertain. This CDR3 is built from 14 residues. Germline V gene data show CDR1 as PRHDT and CDR2 as FYEKMQ (reference sequence). The germline V and J ends were trimmed by 5 bases and 3 bases, with 10 bases remaining between them. The CDR3 is CASSPRLDTGELFF. The DNA for the CDR3 is TGTGCCAGCAGCCCACGACTGGACACCGGGGAGCTGTTTTTT.